This entry concerns a single T cell receptor (beta chain). This CDR3 has 14 amino acids. The J segment lost 5 bases and the V segment lost 3 bases, leaving 3 bases of the junction unmatched. The germline V gene encodes CDR1 LNHNV and CDR2 YYDKDF (reference sequence). Stated treatment: preoperative locoregional IRX-2 cytokine immunotherapy. Preoperative locoregional IRX-2 cytokine immunotherapy was tested in the phase Ib source study. The sample belongs to a study of preoperative IRX-2 immunotherapy in early breast cancer. Repertoires were generated with immunoSEQ multiplex PCR, while TCRdb's copy carries only in-frame clones and drops some. Of around 7,000 clones in the sample, around 80% are singletons; the top ten hold 16%.

The rearrangement joins TRBV15 to TRBJ2-5, with 10 bases that match TRBD1. The receptor was derived from a human donor with breast cancer. The material was tumor tissue, obtained after IRX-2 immunotherapy. The CDR3 reads CATSRTGGRETQYF. Written as DNA, the CDR3 is TGTGCCACCAGCAGGACAGGGGGCCGGGAGACCCAGTACTTC.